This entry lists 14 T cell receptor beta chains sequenced from one sample in a study of T-cell reconstitution after alpha-beta-depleted transplantation in children. Preparing the TCRbeta library involved the use of unique molecular identifiers. MiXCR, run by TCRdb on the PCR reads, gives a single entry per CDR3 protein. The profile shows 420,000 or so distinct CDR3 sequences, about a tenth of them singletons. The specimen was PBMCs from the stem cell graft donor, collected from the stem cell graft. Receptors were obtained from a human donor who donated a stem cell graft to a child with acute myeloid leukemia.

This chain connects TRBV14 to TRBJ1-3; no clear D gene. The CDR3 has 15 amino acids. The germline gives CDR1 SGHDN, CDR2 FVKESK. The ends were cut back, 4 bases at V and 0 bases at J, with 10 bases in the middle. The CDR3 sequence: CASSPRLSSGNTIYF. In nucleotides, the CDR3 is TGTGCCAGCAGCCCGCGACTGAGCTCTGGAAACACCATATATTTT.

This clonotype was seen repeatedly, ten times or more. The V and J genes are TRBV3-2 and TRBJ2-5. TRBV3-2 is annotated as a pseudogene. This CDR3 is built from 16 residues. The CDR3 coding sequence is TGTGCCAGCAGCCAAGATTTAGCGGCGGGTGGGAAGACCCAGTACTTC. It encodes CASSQDLAAGGKTQYF.

This clonotype was counted a few times. The chain has TRBV7-9 and TRBJ1-2; possible D gene TRBD1, 5 bases. Germline V gene lookup returns CDR1 SEHNR and CDR2 FQNEAQ (reference sequence). CDR3 length: 14 residues. Deletions cut 5 bases from V and 6 bases from J, with 16 bases between. The CDR3 region is CASSIGVELHGYTF. The CDR3 region has the DNA TGTGCCAGCAGCATAGGGGTAGAACTTCATGGCTACACCTTC. Combining the CDR3 with reference TRBV7-9 and TRBJ1-2 gives the whole variable domain DTGVSQNPRHKITKRGQNVTFRCDPISEHNRLYWYRQTLGQGPEFLTYFQNEAQLEKSRLLSDRFSAERPKGSFSTLEIQRTEQGDSAMYLCASSIGVELHGYTFGSGTRLTVV.

The chain carries TRBV5-1 and TRBJ1-5, with D unclear. The length of the CDR3 is 15 residues. Germline loops: CDR1 SGHRS, CDR2 YFSETQ. Between the trimmed V and J ends, which lost 4 bases and 7 bases, there was a span of 18 bases. The CDR3 loop reads CASSPMGYPQQPQHF. CDR3 nucleotide sequence: TGCGCCAGCAGCCCGATGGGGTACCCCCAACAGCCCCAGCATTTT.

V usage is TRBV7-2 and J usage is TRBJ1-1; D is unresolved. CDR1 is SGHTA, CDR2 FQGNSA, per germline. Deletions cut 0 bases from V and 1 base from J, with 9 bases between. The CDR3 runs to 15 residues. The CDR3 DNA reads as TGTGCCAGCAGCTTAGCGCGCACCCAGAACACTGAAGCTTTCTTT. Translation gives CASSLARTQNTEAFF.

In its sample, this clonotype was seen a few times. The chain joins TRBV7-3 to TRBJ2-1; 13 bases fit TRBD2. This CDR3 is built from 16 residues. V was clipped by 5 bases and J by 9 bases; unmatched bases: 10. Germline CDR1 SGHTA, CDR2 FQGTGA. The CDR3: CASSPSATSGRTEQFF. Written as DNA, the CDR3 is TGTGCCAGCAGCCCCTCGGCGACTAGCGGGAGGACTGAGCAGTTCTTC. The whole variable domain, filled in from reference TRBV7-3 and TRBJ2-1, reads GAGVSQTPSNKVTEKGKYVELRCDPISGHTALYWYRQSLGQGPEFLIYFQGTGAADDSGLPNDRFFAVRPEGSVSTLKIQRTERGDSAVYLCASSPSATSGRTEQFFGPGTRLTVL.

The CDR3 DNA follows: TGCAGTGCAACCGGGACAAGGCATTCCATTGAAAAACTGTTTTTT. Translated: CSATGTRHSIEKLFF. The V call is TRBV20-1, the J call TRBJ1-4, with D possibly matching TRBD1 (6 bases). Looked up from germline, CDR1 is DFQATT and CDR2 is SNEGSKA (reference sequence). The CDR3 has 15 amino acids. Between the trimmed V and J ends, which lost 6 bases and 7 bases, there was a span of 21 bases.

This clonotype was seen more than once but under ten times. This sequence joins TRBV9 and TRBJ2-5; TRBD1 matches at 8 bases. Losses at the gene ends were 4 bases for V and 0 bases for J; bases not matched to a gene: 5. This CDR3 comprises 15 residues. Germline lookup yields CDR1 SGDLS and CDR2 YYNGEE. The CDR3 region is CASSNRQGHQETQYF. The CDR3 nucleotides read TGTGCCAGCAGCAACCGACAGGGGCACCAAGAGACCCAGTACTTC.

The DNA of the CDR3 is TGTGCCAGCAGTTTCGGGACCCGTCCTTCTAACTATGGCTACACCTTC. It codes for CASSFGTRPSNYGYTF. The rearrangement links TRBV12-3 or TRBV12-4 to TRBJ1-2, with D possibly TRBD1 on 5 matching bases. Between the trimmed V and J ends, which lost 3 bases and 0 bases, there was a span of 14 bases. This CDR3 spans 16 amino acids.

This clonotype has a handful of counts. The V call is TRBV25-1, the J call TRBJ1-2; TRBD1 matches 7 bases. CDR1 MGHDK and CDR2 SYGVNS come from the germline V gene. Unmatched junction bases numbered 3, after V lost 1 base and J lost 4 bases. The CDR3 runs 14 residues. The CDR3 spells CASSESGTAYGYTF. In DNA form, the CDR3 reads TGTGCCAGCAGTGAATCCGGGACAGCCTATGGCTACACCTTC.

The genes are TRBV29-1 and TRBJ1-2; 8 nucleotides line up with TRBD1. V dropped 7 bases and J dropped 3; count of bases not matched to a gene: 7. The CDR3 loop spans 13 amino acids. The V gene's germline CDR1 is SQVTM and CDR2 ANQGSEA. The CDR3 nucleotides read TGCAGCGCCGGTGACAGGGGAGACTATGGCTACACCTTC. Translation: CSAGDRGDYGYTF.

The DNA for the CDR3 is TGCAGTGCTAGCGACTACAGGGGAGCAAGGTACAATGAGCAGTTCTTC. This encodes CSASDYRGARYNEQFF. V gene TRBV20-1 combines with J gene TRBJ2-1; 7 nucleotides agree with TRBD1. The CDR3 length is 16 residues. Germline CDR1 is DFQATT and CDR2 is SNEGSKA (reference sequence). The junction had 12 bases not matched to a gene; V was cut back by 3 bases and J by 4 bases.

This chain uses TRBV5-1 with TRBJ1-2, with no clear D. Per the germline V gene, CDR1 is SGHRS and CDR2 is YFSETQ. Trimming cost V 2 bases and J 3 bases, with 14 bases left between them. CDR3 size: 15 residues. DNA of the CDR3: TGCGCCAGCAGCTTCGGTCCCGGGGAGCACTATGGCTACACCTTC. It translates to CASSFGPGEHYGYTF. Based on the CDR3 plus reference TRBV5-1 and TRBJ1-2, the full variable domain is KAGVTQTPRYLIKTRGQQVTLSCSPISGHRSVSWYQQTPGQGLQFLFEYFSETQRNKGNFPGRFSGRQFSNSRSEMNVSTLELGDSALYLCASSFGPGEHYGYTFGSGTRLTVV.

This clonotype has more than one count but fewer than ten. V usage is TRBV15 and J usage is TRBJ2-1, with a possible D match to TRBD2 (5 bases). Germline CDR1 is LNHNV and CDR2 is YYDKDF (reference sequence). The CDR3 sequence is 16 residues long. Trimming took 1 base from V and 9 from J, leaving 19 bases between them. DNA for the CDR3: TGTGCCACCAGCAGAGCGGGGTTTTTAGACGGCGGTGAGCAGTTCTTC. It yields the protein CATSRAGFLDGGEQFF. Combining the CDR3 with reference TRBV15 and TRBJ2-1 gives the whole variable domain DAMVIQNPRYQVTQFGKPVTLSCSQTLNHNVMYWYQQKSSQAPKLLFHYYDKDFNNEADTPDNFQSRRPNTSFCFLDIRSPGLGDTAMYLCATSRAGFLDGGEQFFGPGTRLTVL.